This T cell receptor (beta chain) was documented in a study of response to subunit inactivated influenza vaccine. Study-wide results and caveats: The authors proposed limited new T cell recruitment per seasonal influenza vaccination.

The CDR3 has 17 residues. The germline V gene encodes CDR1 LGHNA and CDR2 YNFKEQ. Trimming took 0 bases from V and 0 from J, leaving 9 bases between them. TCRdb reanalysed the RT-PCR reads using MiXCR and keeps one entry per CDR3 protein. The table records over 750,000 distinct CDR3 sequences, 21% of them present only once. Concerning this clonotype: Its cognate antigen is unknown.

This clonotype originated in a man in his forties or fifties who received an inactivated influenza vaccine. The input for sequencing was PBMCs from blood, taken about 5 days after vaccination. V gene TRBV4-2 combines with J gene TRBJ2-6; maybe TRBD2 (6 bases). CDR3 in amino acids: CASSQETGDSGANVLTF. Written as DNA, the CDR3 is TGTGCCAGCAGCCAAGAAACGGGGGACTCTGGGGCCAACGTCCTGACTTTC.